Shown below are 14 T cell receptor beta chains from a single sample sequenced in a study of blood T cell repertoires in COVID-19. The method was immunoSEQ multiplex PCR; TCRdb's version includes in-frame clones alone and lacks a portion of them. The data contain 130,000 to 150,000 clones, 80% to 90% of them singletons. The sequenced sample was peripheral blood. Receptor source: a human donor with acute or convalescent COVID-19. The donor label of this sample is uncertain.

This sequence joins TRBV5-1 and TRBJ1-1; 7 bases line up with TRBD1. The length of the CDR3 is 14 residues. Germline V gene lookup returns CDR1 SGHRS and CDR2 YFSETQ. V trimming: 1 base; J trimming: 6 bases; junction bases outside the gene matches: 6. In nucleotides, the CDR3 is TGCGCCAGCAGCTTGCAGGGGGAAGGGCCTGAAGCTTTCTTT. Its protein is CASSLQGEGPEAFF.

This chain connects TRBV3-1 (or the pseudogene TRBV3-2) to TRBJ2-3, with 13 bases aligning to TRBD2. V shed 1 base, J shed 2 bases, and the junction held 3 bases outside the gene matches. Per germline, CDR1 LGHDT and CDR2 YNNKEL (reference sequence). This CDR3 is 17 amino acids long. CDR3 DNA: TGTGCCAGCAGCCAAGCGACTAGCGGGAGGCCCACAGATACGCAGTATTTT. It codes for CASSQATSGRPTDTQYF.

The rearrangement links TRBV27 to TRBJ1-2; D not certain. The CDR3 extends over 15 amino acids. Germline CDR1 is MNHEY and CDR2 is SMNVEV (reference sequence). Trimming shortened V by 2 bases and J by 0 bases, and 10 bases separated the two germline ends. CDR3 amino acids: CASSLRRGANYGYTF. CDR3 in DNA: TGTGCCAGCAGTTTACGGCGGGGAGCTAACTATGGCTACACCTTC.

The chain employs TRBV6-6 and TRBJ1-4, with 7 bases matching TRBD1. Germline V gene sequence: CDR1 MNHNY, CDR2 SVGAGI (reference sequence). There are 14 residues in the CDR3. After removal of 7 bases from V and 5 bases from J, the junction contained 7 bases not matched to a gene. CDR3 DNA sequence: TGTGCCAGCAATGACAGGGTTTGGAATGAAAAACTGTTTTTT. This translates into CASNDRVWNEKLFF.

This clone occurred once. This chain uses TRBV28 with TRBJ2-3; D is possibly TRBD1 (7 bases). Germline CDR1 reads MDHEN; CDR2 reads SYDVKM. The V end lost 7 bases, the J end lost 5 bases, and 34 bases lay between the germline ends. This CDR3 region has 20 residues. The CDR3 sequence is CASIQIPPGTPDQGGDTQYF. CDR3 nucleotide sequence: TGTGCCAGCATCCAGATACCTCCCGGGACACCCGACCAGGGGGGAGATACGCAGTATTTT.

This chain joins TRBV3-1 (or the pseudogene TRBV3-2) and TRBJ2-5, with 8 bases aligning to TRBD1. Germline V gene sequence: CDR1 LGHDT, CDR2 YNNKEL (reference sequence). V was pared by 4 bases and J by 4 bases, with 5 bases of the junction left unmatched. This CDR3 contains 14 residues. CDR3 coding DNA: TGTGCCAGCAGCCGGAACGACAGGGGAGAGACCCAGTACTTC. Translating it yields CASSRNDRGETQYF.

The chain has TRBV5-1 and TRBJ1-1; D uncertain. Germline V lookup: CDR1 SGHRS, CDR2 YFSETQ. V was cut by 1 base and J by 8 bases, with 15 bases left in between. The CDR3 sequence is 14 residues long. The CDR3 protein is CASSLLGADVEAFF. CDR3 DNA: TGCGCCAGCAGCTTGCTCGGTGCCGATGTGGAAGCTTTCTTT. Together with reference TRBV5-1 and TRBJ1-1, the CDR3 gives the full variable domain: KAGVTQTPRYLIKTRGQQVTLSCSPISGHRSVSWYQQTPGQGLQFLFEYFSETQRNKGNFPGRFSGRQFSNSRSEMNVSTLELGDSALYLCASSLLGADVEAFFGQGTRLTVV.

This chain uses TRBV5-1 with TRBJ2-5; 13 bases line up with TRBD2. Germline V gene sequence: CDR1 SGHRS, CDR2 YFSETQ. The CDR3 length is 15 residues. Trimming removed 4 bases from V and 5 bases from J; junction bases left unmatched: 5. The CDR3: CASSLGLAGAETQYF. The CDR3 DNA reads TGCGCCAGCAGCCTTGGACTAGCGGGAGCGGAGACCCAGTACTTC.

The chain recombines TRBV7-2 with TRBJ1-2, with D unclear. This CDR3 comprises 16 residues. Trimming cost V 2 bases and J 0 bases, with 13 bases left between them. Germline V lookup: CDR1 SGHTA, CDR2 FQGNSA. As DNA, the CDR3 is TGTGCCAGCAGCTTAATGTGGGCAGGCTCTAACTATGGCTACACCTTC. This translates into CASSLMWAGSNYGYTF.

The J gene is TRBJ1-2, the V gene TRBV3-1 (or the pseudogene TRBV3-2); D call uncertain. CDR1 is LGHDT, CDR2 YNNKEL, per germline (reference sequence). There are 14 residues in the CDR3. Trimming removed 0 bases at V and 5 bases at J, with 10 bases between. The CDR3 region is CASSQDLGGYGYTF. The CDR3 DNA sequence: TGTGCCAGCAGCCAAGATTTGGGAGGTTATGGCTACACCTTC.

The genes are TRBV2 and TRBJ1-6; D possibly corresponds to TRBD1 (5 bases). The CDR3 spans 15 residues. V lost 4 bases, J lost 7 bases, and 14 bases lay in between. Germline V CDR1 and CDR2: SNHLY, FYNNEI. CDR3 sequence reads: CASSADMVGNSPLHF. The CDR3 DNA reads as TGTGCCAGCAGTGCGGACATGGTAGGCAATTCACCCCTCCACTTT. Combining the CDR3 with reference TRBV2 and TRBJ1-6 gives the whole variable domain EPEVTQTPSHQVTQMGQEVILRCVPISNHLYFYWYRQILGQKVEFLVSFYNNEISEKSEIFDDQFSVERPDGSNFTLKIRSTKLEDSAMYFCASSADMVGNSPLHFGNGTRLTVT.

The chain employs TRBV6-5 and TRBJ1-1; D possibly corresponds to TRBD1 (5 bases). Looked up from germline, CDR1 is MNHEY and CDR2 is SVGAGI. V lost 5 bases to trimming and J lost 4 bases, with 14 bases between them. This CDR3 is built from 14 residues. Written as DNA, the CDR3 is TGTGCCAGCAGTACTACAGGCTATGGCACTGAAGCTTTCTTT. Residues: CASSTTGYGTEAFF.

The chain joins TRBV7-6 to TRBJ2-5, with 7 positions matching TRBD1. The CDR3 covers 15 residues. Trimming removed 0 bases from V and 5 bases from J; junction bases left unmatched: 6. Germline V CDR1 and CDR2: SGHVS, FNYEAQ. This chain's CDR3 is CASSLARDRAETQYF. The DNA of the CDR3 is TGTGCCAGCAGCTTAGCGAGGGACAGAGCGGAGACCCAGTACTTC.

The chain uses TRBV30 and TRBJ1-3, with D unresolved. Germline assignment: CDR1 GTSNPN and CDR2 SVGIG (reference sequence). The length of the CDR3 is 15 residues. Trimming left V 3 bases short and J 8 bases short, with 20 bases between. Here the CDR3 reads CAWRGGRKIGDTIYF. The CDR3 nucleotides read TGTGCCTGGAGGGGAGGCAGAAAAATCGGGGACACCATATATTTT.